Detailed here is one TCR beta chain. Only in-frame clones appear in the TCRdb table, and some are missing; sequencing was by immunoSEQ multiplex PCR. The table has about 35,000 clones, approximately 89% seen once; the top ten hold 0.75% to 0.95%. The data were obtained in a study of T cell changes during pregnancy in multiple sclerosis. The CDR3 is 14 amino acids. CDR1 and CDR2 from the germline V gene are SGHTA and FQGNSA. V was cut by 5 bases and J by 10 bases, with 15 bases left in between. The sequences come from CD4+ T cells from peripheral blood mononuclear cells, collected after pregnancy. The sequence was collected from a female donor in good health, enrolled as a control in a pregnancy study. V gene TRBV7-2 combines with J gene TRBJ1-6; possibly TRBD1 for D (6 bases). The CDR3 reads CASSQGGGRSPLHF. In nucleotides, the CDR3 is TGTGCCAGCAGCCAAGGGGGGGGTCGGTCACCCCTCCACTTT.